This TCR beta chain came from a study of PD-1 blockade in classical Hodgkin lymphoma. General study points: Reports described newly diagnosed patients as having lower baseline TCR diversity than healthy donors. Nivolumab initiation under 1 year post-ASCT meant exclusion.

Profiling relied on immunoSEQ multiplex PCR, and the TCRdb table lists in-frame clones only, not all of them. The table records almost 100,000 clones, about nine tenths of them present only once. All trial patients relapsed after autologous stem cell transplantation. Progressive disease, partial response or complete response was each patient's best response. Looked up from germline, CDR1 is MDHEN and CDR2 is SYDVKM. V shed 0 bases and J shed 5 bases, with 9 bases lying between them. The CDR3 contains 14 residues. Points on this clone: Its specificity is unknown.

The V gene is TRBV28, the J gene TRBJ2-3, with D perhaps matching TRBD2 (5 bases). The sequences come from peripheral blood mononuclear cells (PBMCs), collected at baseline. The receptor's source is a human donor with classical Hodgkin lymphoma. The CDR3 loop is CASSLWSSGDTQYF. The CDR3 bases are TGTGCCAGCAGTTTATGGTCGAGCGGAGATACGCAGTATTTT. Complete variable domain (other parts from reference TRBV28 and TRBJ2-3): DVKVTQSSRYLVKRTGEKVFLECVQDMDHENMFWYRQDPGLGLRLIYFSYDVKMKEKGDIPEGYSVSREKKERFSLILESASTNQTSMYLCASSLWSSGDTQYFGPGTRLTVL.